This passage covers 21 T cell receptor beta chains from one sample sequenced in a study of radiation and T cells in renal cell carcinoma (dated by TCRdb to 2018 to 2021). Preparation of the library involved the immunoSEQ multiplex PCR assay. Here the immuneACCESS table is served through TCRdb, limited to in-frame sequences with V and J called. Missing clones are a known gap in these copies; in checked studies unresolved V genes cover under half, and the rest lacks a known reason. This sample gives some 95,000 clones in total; roughly 90% of them show up just once. The ten largest account for approximately 7.9% of the sample. The label giving this sample's time point can be read as: baseline pretreatment blood. The intended sense of this specimen's treatment or condition label: 15 Gy SBRT to primary tumor, nephrectomy 4 weeks later. Specimen: blood, collected from a patient whose treatment included radiotherapy and nephrectomy. These receptors were taken from a middle-aged man with renal cell carcinoma.

This clone came up a few times. The chain joins TRBV6-5 to TRBJ2-3, with TRBD2 matching 8 bases. CDR3 length: 15 amino acids. Germline-derived CDR1 and CDR2 are MNHEY and SVGAGI. J lost 3 bases, V lost 2 bases, and 4 bases had no gene match. The CDR3 here is CASSYQSSGTDTQYF. CDR3 coding DNA: TGTGCCAGCAGTTACCAGTCTAGCGGGACAGATACGCAGTATTTT.

The V and J genes are TRBV30 and TRBJ1-1; a possible D gene is TRBD1 (5 bases). The V and J ends lost 4 bases and 5 bases respectively, with 20 bases between them. The CDR3 loop spans 15 amino acids. Germline V lookup: CDR1 GTSNPN, CDR2 SVGIG (reference sequence). The CDR3 region is CAWTPQDAGGTEAFF. Written as DNA, the CDR3 is TGTGCCTGGACGCCCCAGGACGCCGGGGGGACTGAAGCTTTCTTT. Based on the CDR3 plus reference TRBV30 and TRBJ1-1, the full variable domain is SQTIHQWPATLVQPVGSPLSLECTVEGTSNPNLYWYRQAAGRGLQLLFYSVGIGQISSEVPQNLSASRPQDRQFILSSKKLLLSDSGFYLCAWTPQDAGGTEAFFGQGTRLTVV.

V and J are TRBV5-1 and TRBJ1-2; D unresolved. Germline CDR1 is SGHRS and CDR2 is YFSETQ. The CDR3 extends over 13 amino acids. Trimming removed 2 bases from V and 2 bases from J, with 7 bases in between. CDR3 region: CASSFEVNYGYTF. Here the CDR3 DNA reads TGCGCCAGCAGCTTTGAGGTGAACTATGGCTACACCTTC.

In this sample, this clone turned up once. The chain joins TRBV6-5 to TRBJ1-6; TRBD1 aligns across 9 bases. The germline gives CDR1 MNHEY, CDR2 SVGAGI. V trimming: 8 bases; J trimming: 11 bases; junction bases outside the gene matches: 4. The CDR3 is 12 amino acids. The CDR3 coding sequence is TGTGCCAGCTCCCGGACAGGGGCACCCCTCCACTTT. It yields the protein CASSRTGAPLHF.

CDR3 nucleotide sequence: TGTGCCATCAGTGTTGAGGGCTATGGCTACACCTTC. This translates into CAISVEGYGYTF. The gene calls are TRBV10-3 and TRBJ1-2; the D is unclear. Trimming removed 4 bases at V and 4 bases at J, with 7 bases between. Looked up from germline, CDR1 is ENHRY and CDR2 is SYGVKD. CDR3 length: 12 amino acids.

The chain carries TRBV5-1 and TRBJ1-1; 8 positions agree with TRBD1. Trimming cost V 4 bases and J 2 bases; bases outside gene matches: 4. Germline V gene sequence: CDR1 SGHRS, CDR2 YFSETQ. This CDR3 is 14 amino acids long. For the CDR3, the DNA is TGCGCCAGCAGCATGGACAGGGTTAACACTGAAGCTTTCTTT. Protein product: CASSMDRVNTEAFF. Using reference TRBV5-1 and TRBJ1-1 for the parts outside the CDR3, the full variable domain is KAGVTQTPRYLIKTRGQQVTLSCSPISGHRSVSWYQQTPGQGLQFLFEYFSETQRNKGNFPGRFSGRQFSNSRSEMNVSTLELGDSALYLCASSMDRVNTEAFFGQGTRLTVV.

The chain links TRBV7-6 to TRBJ1-1; a weak D match, TRBD1 (6 bases). V gave up 1 base and J gave up 1 base, with 10 bases separating them. The V gene's germline CDR1 is SGHVS and CDR2 FNYEAQ. The CDR3 is 15 residues long. This CDR3 is CASSLGWGQNTEAFF. The CDR3 region has the DNA TGTGCCAGCAGCTTAGGATGGGGACAGAACACTGAAGCTTTCTTT.

The J gene is TRBJ1-2, the V gene TRBV7-2; D is unclear. Trimming took 5 bases from V and 2 from J, leaving 15 bases between them. Looked up from germline, CDR1 is SGHTA and CDR2 is FQGNSA. The CDR3 extends over 15 amino acids. CDR3 in DNA: TGTGCCAGCAGCGTGGACGGGTGGGCCAACTATGGCTACACCTTC. Translating it yields CASSVDGWANYGYTF.

The chain joins TRBV5-1 to TRBJ1-2; the D gene is possibly TRBD1 (5 bases). This CDR3 region has 14 residues. Trimming cost V 0 bases and J 4 bases, with 10 bases left between them. In germline, CDR1 is SGHRS, CDR2 YFSETQ. CDR3 coding DNA: TGCGCCAGCAGCTTGGGGGCAGGGAGCTATGGCTACACCTTC. The encoded protein is CASSLGAGSYGYTF.

The chain joins TRBV18 to TRBJ1-1; D may be TRBD1 (5 bases). The V gene lost 1 base and the J gene lost 0 bases, with 6 bases spanning the gap. The germline CDR1 and CDR2 sequences are KGHSH and LQKENI. This CDR3 region has 14 residues. CDR3 sequence (DNA): TGTGCCAGCTCACCACGACAGATGAACACTGAAGCTTTCTTT. Its protein is CASSPRQMNTEAFF.

The V call is TRBV7-6, the J call TRBJ2-7, with D hard to call. The CDR3 runs 14 residues. V lost 1 base and J lost 2, with 9 bases in between. The V gene's germline CDR1 is SGHVS and CDR2 FNYEAQ. The CDR3 spells CASSLDKGPYEQYF. CDR3 in DNA: TGTGCCAGCAGCTTAGATAAAGGACCCTACGAGCAGTACTTC.

The chain couples TRBV5-1 to TRBJ2-1, with D tentatively TRBD1 (5 bases). The germline gives CDR1 SGHRS, CDR2 YFSETQ. The CDR3 is 16 residues long. The germline V and J ends were trimmed by 0 bases and 0 bases, with 10 bases remaining between them. The chain's CDR3 is CASSLGQSPSYNEQFF. The CDR3 DNA reads as TGCGCCAGCAGCTTGGGACAGAGCCCCTCCTACAATGAGCAGTTCTTC.

The rearrangement joins TRBV7-2 to TRBJ2-7; D remains ambiguous. V lost 5 bases, J lost 5 bases, and 7 bases lay in between. The germline V gene has CDR1 SGHTA and CDR2 FQGNSA. The length of the CDR3 is 11 residues. The CDR3 DNA follows: TGTGCCAGCAGCCCTTTGGACGAGCAGTACTTC. Encoded protein: CASSPLDEQYF.

V is TRBV21-1 and J is TRBJ1-2; TRBD1, the table's D call, was not compared with the DNA. TRBV21-1 is termed a pseudogene. This CDR3 comprises 12 residues. The CDR3 here is CASSNPEGAGLF. The CDR3 DNA is TGTGCCAGCAGCAACCCAGAGGGGGCTGGGCTCTTC.

This clone came up a few times. J is TRBJ1-3 and V is TRBV2; D not resolved. The CDR3 length is 14 residues. Germline V gene data show CDR1 as SNHLY and CDR2 as FYNNEI. Trimming took 4 bases from V and 0 from J, leaving 7 bases between them. The CDR3 nucleotides are TGTGCCAGCAGTGCTGTATACTCTGGAAACACCATATATTTT. Its translation: CASSAVYSGNTIYF. The full variable domain, its missing parts supplied by reference TRBV2 and TRBJ1-3, is EPEVTQTPSHQVTQMGQEVILRCVPISNHLYFYWYRQILGQKVEFLVSFYNNEISEKSEIFDDQFSVERPDGSNFTLKIRSTKLEDSAMYFCASSAVYSGNTIYFGEGSWLTVV.

This clone was picked up a small number of times. This chain joins TRBV11-2 and TRBJ2-5; 7 bases are a match to TRBD1. CDR3 length equals 14 residues. Germline V gene sequence: CDR1 SGHAT, CDR2 FQNNGV. The J segment lost 4 bases and the V segment lost 1 base, leaving 3 bases of the junction unmatched. The CDR3 bases are TGTGCCAGCAGCTTAGTGAGGGGGCGAGAGACCCAGTACTTC. The encoded protein is CASSLVRGRETQYF.

The rearrangement uses TRBV7-9 and TRBJ2-1, with 7 bases identical to TRBD1. Looked up from germline, CDR1 is SEHNR and CDR2 is FQNEAQ (reference sequence). The CDR3 has 17 amino acids. V dropped 0 bases and J dropped 3; count of bases not matched to a gene: 8. The CDR3 region has the DNA TGTGCCAGCAGCTTAGCTTGGTCGGACAGGAACTACAATGAGCAGTTCTTC. Translated, it gives CASSLAWSDRNYNEQFF.

The J gene is TRBJ1-1, the V gene TRBV30, with TRBD1 matching over 7 bases. With 7 bases clipped from V and 5 bases from J, the junction kept 10 bases outside the gene matches. This CDR3 contains 13 residues. In germline, CDR1 is GTSNPN, CDR2 SVGIG (reference sequence). This CDR3 is CAFMGRGRTEAFF. CDR3 coding DNA: TGTGCCTTCATGGGGAGGGGGCGGACTGAAGCTTTCTTT.

This clone was seen just once. J is TRBJ1-2 and V is TRBV5-1; no firm D call. Trimming removed 0 bases at V and 5 bases at J, with 11 bases between. This CDR3 is 14 amino acids long. Germline V gives CDR1 SGHRS, CDR2 YFSETQ. CDR3 DNA: TGCGCCAGCAGCTTGGTCCCTACGGCGTATGGCTACACCTTC. Translating gives CASSLVPTAYGYTF.

The DNA for the CDR3 is TGTGCCAGCAGTCCGACCGGACACTTCGAACAGGCTTATGGCTACACCTTC. It yields the protein CASSPTGHFEQAYGYTF. J is TRBJ1-2 and V is TRBV27, with a weak D call TRBD1 (5 bases). There are 17 residues in the CDR3. V was pared by 5 bases and J by 5 bases, with 24 bases between. The germline V gene has CDR1 MNHEY and CDR2 SMNVEV (reference sequence).

The CDR3 protein is CASSSGTTNEKLFF. The CDR3 DNA is TGTGCCAGTAGTTCAGGGACAACTAATGAAAAACTGTTTTTT. The chain is built from TRBV19 and TRBJ1-4; possible D gene TRBD1, 5 bases. Germline-derived CDR1 and CDR2 are LNHDA and SQIVND (reference sequence). CDR3 size: 14 residues. Trimming stripped 5 bases from V and 0 bases from J, with 7 bases between.